These 24 T cell receptor beta chains came from one sample sequenced in a study of blood T cell repertoires in COVID-19. Generated by immunoSEQ multiplex PCR, the TCRdb table keeps only in-frame clones and is missing some. The sample carries 150,000 or so clones, roughly 93% recorded once. Sample: peripheral blood. The receptors were sampled from a woman in her forties or fifties with acute or convalescent COVID-19.

V usage is TRBV3-1 (or the pseudogene TRBV3-2) and J usage is TRBJ2-7, with TRBD1 matching 9 bases. Germline CDR1 is LGHDT and CDR2 is YNNKEL (reference sequence). Trimming took 0 bases from V and 6 from J; bases not matched to a gene: 15. CDR3 length: 18 residues. The CDR3 loop is CASSQDITGQGLVGEQYF. As DNA, the CDR3 is TGTGCCAGCAGCCAAGATATAACGGGACAGGGCTTAGTGGGCGAGCAGTACTTC.

In nucleotides, the CDR3 is TGCGCCAGCAGCCGGGACAGTGATTACAATGAGCAGTTCTTC. Its protein is CASSRDSDYNEQFF. The gene calls are TRBV5-1 and TRBJ2-1; 7 bases map to TRBD1. This CDR3 is 14 amino acids long. The V gene end was trimmed by 4 bases and the J gene end by 4 bases; junction bases not matched to a gene: 5. CDR1 SGHRS and CDR2 YFSETQ come from the germline V gene.

The J gene is TRBJ1-6, the V gene TRBV6-5; a possible D gene is TRBD1 (6 bases). Germline V gene lookup returns CDR1 MNHEY and CDR2 SVGAGI. V was shortened by 5 bases and J by 10 bases, with 12 bases between the two germline ends. CDR3 length equals 13 residues. The DNA of the CDR3 is TGTGCCAGCAGTCCCACCGACAGGTCACCCCTCCACTTT. This sequence encodes CASSPTDRSPLHF.

The J gene is TRBJ1-5, the V gene TRBV6-2 or TRBV6-3; D call uncertain. The CDR3 contains 13 residues. Germline V CDR1 and CDR2: MNHEY, SVGEGT. V lost 2 bases to trimming and J lost 4 bases, with 6 bases between them. The CDR3 sequence is CASSYQKNQPQHF. DNA for the CDR3: TGTGCCAGCAGTTACCAGAAGAATCAGCCCCAGCATTTT.

This rearrangement joins TRBV6-5 to TRBJ1-2; TRBD1 might be the D (6 bases). The CDR3 has 13 amino acids. Germline CDR1 and CDR2: MNHEY and SVGAGI. Trimming took 8 bases from V and 2 from J, leaving 12 bases between them. The CDR3 DNA reads as TGTGCCAGCCGACTAACAGGGAACTATGGCTACACCTTC. As protein: CASRLTGNYGYTF.

DNA for the CDR3: TGTGCCAGCAGTTCCAGGGTGCGTGGAAACACCATATATTTT. This codes for CASSSRVRGNTIYF. The V and J genes are TRBV6-5 and TRBJ1-3, with a possible D match to TRBD1 (5 bases). The CDR3 is 14 amino acids. V was cut by 4 bases and J by 3 bases, with 10 bases left in between. Germline CDR1 is MNHEY and CDR2 is SVGAGI.

This chain connects TRBV11-3 to TRBJ2-3, with a tentative D call TRBD1 (6 bases). V was pared by 5 bases and J by 6 bases, with 15 bases between. The germline V gene has CDR1 SGHNT and CDR2 YENEEA. This CDR3 spans 14 amino acids. CDR3 nucleotide sequence: TGTGCCAGCAGCCCTCGGGACAAAGGTGATACGCAGTATTTT. This translates into CASSPRDKGDTQYF.

This clone was found once. This chain joins TRBV6-6 and TRBJ2-1; weak D call: TRBD2 (5 bases). This CDR3 comprises 15 residues. Germline V lookup: CDR1 MNHNY, CDR2 SVGAGI (reference sequence). V was shortened by 2 bases and J by 4 bases, with 12 bases between the two germline ends. CDR3 amino acids: CASSYKAGDYNEQFF. The CDR3 nucleotides read TGTGCCAGCAGTTACAAGGCCGGGGATTACAATGAGCAGTTCTTC.

J is TRBJ2-5 and V is TRBV7-6; 9 nucleotides align to TRBD1. There are 14 residues in the CDR3. Germline values: CDR1 SGHVS, CDR2 FNYEAQ. V lost 5 bases to trimming and J lost 3 bases; unmatched junction nucleotides: 4. For the CDR3, the DNA is TGTGCCAGCAGCATGCGGACAGGGGAAGAGACCCAGTACTTC. Translating gives CASSMRTGEETQYF. Variable domain in full (rest from reference TRBV7-6 and TRBJ2-5): GAGVSQSPRYKVTKRGQDVALRCDPISGHVSLYWYRQALGQGPEFLTYFNYEAQQDKSGLPNDRFSAERPEGSISTLTIQRTEQRDSAMYRCASSMRTGEETQYFGPGTRLLVL.

This clone came up a few times. This sequence joins TRBV2 and TRBJ2-4, with D possibly being TRBD2 (7 bases). Germline assignment: CDR1 SNHLY and CDR2 FYNNEI. The V end was cut by 6 bases, the J end by 0 bases, with 15 bases between. The CDR3 is made up of 16 amino acids. CDR3 protein: CASRWGGPLAKNIQYF. The DNA for the CDR3 is TGTGCCAGCAGATGGGGGGGGCCCTTAGCCAAAAACATTCAGTACTTC. The complete variable domain, with remaining parts taken from reference TRBV2 and TRBJ2-4, reads EPEVTQTPSHQVTQMGQEVILRCVPISNHLYFYWYRQILGQKVEFLVSFYNNEISEKSEIFDDQFSVERPDGSNFTLKIRSTKLEDSAMYFCASRWGGPLAKNIQYFGAGTRLSVL.

The rearrangement links TRBV4-1 to TRBJ1-1; D is unresolved. This CDR3 is 14 amino acids long. The V and J ends lost 4 bases and 5 bases respectively, with 14 bases between them. Germline CDR1 is MGHRA and CDR2 is YSYEKL. The CDR3 spells CASSRTEGRTEAFF. The CDR3 DNA follows: TGCGCCAGCAGCCGCACAGAGGGTAGGACTGAAGCTTTCTTT.

The V call is TRBV28, the J call TRBJ1-2, with 7 bases matching TRBD1. The CDR3 length is 17 residues. Germline trimming cut 4 bases from V and 0 bases from J; bases unmatched to any gene: 11. In germline, CDR1 is MDHEN, CDR2 SYDVKM. The CDR3 region has the DNA TGTGCCAGCAGTTCTGGCTTCGGGACAGCAACTAACTATGGCTACACCTTC. It specifies CASSSGFGTATNYGYTF.

This clone appeared a single time. The rearrangement uses TRBV5-1 and TRBJ1-2; tentatively, D is TRBD1 (6 bases). V gave up 5 bases and J gave up 6 bases, with 14 bases separating them. The germline gives CDR1 SGHRS, CDR2 YFSETQ. The CDR3 has 13 residues. CDR3 coding DNA: TGCGCCAGCAGAAACGGCAGGGACAATGGCTACACCTTC. Protein: CASRNGRDNGYTF.

The chain joins TRBV27 to TRBJ2-1; 8 nucleotides agree with TRBD2. Germline lookup yields CDR1 MNHEY and CDR2 SMNVEV (reference sequence). The CDR3 runs to 16 residues. The V segment lost 6 bases and the J segment 3 bases; nucleotides outside the gene matches: 10. The CDR3 reads CASSPGGGEIYNEQFF. Written as DNA, the CDR3 is TGTGCCAGCAGCCCCGGGGGGGGCGAAATCTACAATGAGCAGTTCTTC.

This CDR3 reads CASSISREAGYTF. CDR3 nucleotides: TGTGCCAGTAGTATTTCCAGGGAGGCTGGCTACACCTTC. The chain links TRBV19 to TRBJ1-2; a weak D match, TRBD1 (5 bases). Germline lookup yields CDR1 LNHDA and CDR2 SQIVND (reference sequence). This CDR3 comprises 13 residues. The V and J ends lost 3 bases and 7 bases respectively, with 12 bases between them.

The chain uses TRBV4-1 and TRBJ1-5; D remains unclear. V was trimmed by 2 bases and J by 3 bases, leaving 14 bases between them. The CDR3 has 16 residues. Germline V gene sequence: CDR1 MGHRA, CDR2 YSYEKL. This CDR3 is CASSQLYGVNNQPQHF. In DNA form, the CDR3 reads TGCGCCAGCAGCCAACTTTACGGGGTAAACAATCAGCCCCAGCATTTT.

The chain links TRBV4-1 to TRBJ1-2, with D unclear. Germline V gene lookup returns CDR1 MGHRA and CDR2 YSYEKL. V lost 5 bases to trimming and J lost 5 bases, with 18 bases between them. This CDR3 spans 15 amino acids. The CDR3 spells CASSSDINSQYGYTF. The CDR3 nucleotides are TGCGCCAGCAGCTCCGACATAAACAGCCAATATGGCTACACCTTC.

This rearrangement joins TRBV30 to TRBJ2-7, with TRBD1 identical over 8 bases. CDR3 length: 14 residues. The ends lost 5 bases at V and 3 bases at J; junction bases unmatched: 9. In germline, CDR1 is GTSNPN, CDR2 SVGIG (reference sequence). The CDR3 DNA is TGTGCCTGGTCAGACAGGGGTTCGATCTACGAGCAGTACTTC. This sequence encodes CAWSDRGSIYEQYF.

This clone was counted once. This chain uses TRBV30 with TRBJ2-5; D is undetermined. The germline V and J ends were trimmed by 0 bases and 2 bases, with 7 bases remaining between them. CDR1 is GTSNPN, CDR2 SVGIG, per germline (reference sequence). The CDR3 loop spans 13 amino acids. The CDR3 sequence: CAWSVQLQETQYF. CDR3 nucleotides: TGTGCCTGGAGTGTACAACTACAAGAGACCCAGTACTTC.

This clone was recorded once. The chain couples TRBV5-8 to TRBJ2-7; 13 bases are shared with TRBD2. This CDR3 comprises 15 residues. Losses at the gene ends were 6 bases for V and 2 bases for J; bases not matched to a gene: 5. CDR1 and CDR2 (germline): SGHTS, YDEGEE. The CDR3 region is CASIPGLAGTYEQYF. DNA of the CDR3: TGTGCCAGCATCCCGGGACTAGCGGGAACCTACGAGCAGTACTTC.

V is TRBV5-4 and J is TRBJ2-5; TRBD2 agrees at 13 bases. The germline CDR1 and CDR2 sequences are SGHNT and YYREEE (reference sequence). J gave up 3 bases and V 0 bases, and 5 bases lay outside the gene matches. The CDR3 is 17 residues long. CDR3 protein: CASSLGTSGRAEETQYF. Written as DNA, the CDR3 is TGTGCCAGCAGCTTGGGTACTAGCGGGAGGGCCGAAGAGACCCAGTACTTC.

The genes are TRBV23-1 and TRBJ2-1; D not certain. TRBV23-1 is labeled an ORF, and its function is uncertain. The CDR3 has 15 amino acids. With 6 bases removed from V and 3 bases from J, the gap between germline ends came to 15 bases. The CDR3 here is CASSIHPNGYNEQFF. The CDR3 nucleotides are TGCGCCAGCAGCATTCACCCGAACGGCTACAATGAGCAGTTCTTC.

This chain uses TRBV9 with TRBJ1-6; possible D gene TRBD1, 6 bases. Germline assignment: CDR1 SGDLS and CDR2 YYNGEE. Trimming stripped 0 bases from V and 9 bases from J, with 10 bases between. This CDR3 is built from 14 residues. The CDR3 DNA sequence: TGTGCCAGCAGCGTAGGAGGGGGGGTTTCACCCCTCCACTTT. It specifies CASSVGGGVSPLHF. Based on the CDR3 plus reference TRBV9 and TRBJ1-6, the full variable domain is DSGVTQTPKHLITATGQRVTLRCSPRSGDLSVYWYQQSLDQGLQFLIQYYNGEERAKGNILERFSAQQFPDLHSELNLSSLELGDSALYFCASSVGGGVSPLHFGNGTRLTVT.

As DNA, the CDR3 is TGTGCCAGCTCACCAAGAGGGATCTACAATGAGCAGTTCTTC. Translating it yields CASSPRGIYNEQFF. The chain links TRBV18 to TRBJ2-1; D is possibly TRBD2 (5 bases). Per germline, CDR1 KGHSH and CDR2 LQKENI. This CDR3 region has 14 residues. The V end was cut by 2 bases, the J end by 3 bases, with 8 bases between.